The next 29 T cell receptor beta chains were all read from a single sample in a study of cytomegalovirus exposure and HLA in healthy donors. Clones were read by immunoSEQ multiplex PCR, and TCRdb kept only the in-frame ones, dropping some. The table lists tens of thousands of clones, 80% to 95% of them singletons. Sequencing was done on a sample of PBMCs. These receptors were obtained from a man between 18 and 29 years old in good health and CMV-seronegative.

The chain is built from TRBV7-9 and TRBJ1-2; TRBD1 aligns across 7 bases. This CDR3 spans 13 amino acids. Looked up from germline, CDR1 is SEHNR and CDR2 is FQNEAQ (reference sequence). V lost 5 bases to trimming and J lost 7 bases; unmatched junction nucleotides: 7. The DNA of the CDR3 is TGTGCCAGCAGCCTCCGGGACAGCCTTGGCTACACCTTC. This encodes CASSLRDSLGYTF.

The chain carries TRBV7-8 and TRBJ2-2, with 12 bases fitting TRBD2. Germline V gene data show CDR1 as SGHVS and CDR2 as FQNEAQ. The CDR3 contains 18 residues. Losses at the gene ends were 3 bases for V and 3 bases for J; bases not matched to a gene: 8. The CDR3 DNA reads TGTGCCAGCAGCTTTTCGACTAGCGGGGGTCATTACACCGGGGAGCTGTTTTTT. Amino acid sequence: CASSFSTSGGHYTGELFF.

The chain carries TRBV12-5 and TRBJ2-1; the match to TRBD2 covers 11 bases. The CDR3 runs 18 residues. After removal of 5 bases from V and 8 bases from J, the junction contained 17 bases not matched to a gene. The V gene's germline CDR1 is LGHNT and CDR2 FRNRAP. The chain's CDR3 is CASGTGTSGSAPLHEQFF. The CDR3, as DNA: TGTGCTAGTGGTACCGGGACTAGCGGATCCGCCCCTCTCCATGAGCAGTTCTTC.

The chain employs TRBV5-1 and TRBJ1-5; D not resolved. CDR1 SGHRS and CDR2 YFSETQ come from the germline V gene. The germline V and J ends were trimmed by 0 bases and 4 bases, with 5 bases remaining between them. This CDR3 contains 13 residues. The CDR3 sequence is CASSLDGNQPQHF. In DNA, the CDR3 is TGCGCCAGCAGCTTGGACGGTAATCAGCCCCAGCATTTT.

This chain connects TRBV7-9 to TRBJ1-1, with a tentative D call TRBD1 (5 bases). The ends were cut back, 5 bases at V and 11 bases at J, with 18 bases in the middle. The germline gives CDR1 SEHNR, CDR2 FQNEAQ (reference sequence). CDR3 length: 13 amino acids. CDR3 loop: CASSLTAGVEAFF. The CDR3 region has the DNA TGTGCCAGCAGCCTAACAGCGGGGGTCGAGGCTTTCTTT.

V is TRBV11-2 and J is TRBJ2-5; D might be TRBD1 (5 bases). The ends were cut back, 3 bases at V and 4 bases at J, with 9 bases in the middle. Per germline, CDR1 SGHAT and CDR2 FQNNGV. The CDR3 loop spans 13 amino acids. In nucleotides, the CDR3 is TGTGCCAGCAGCTTCGCACAGGCAGAGACCCAGTACTTC. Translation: CASSFAQAETQYF.

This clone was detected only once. The CDR3 sequence: CASSFRGARTDTQYF. The CDR3 DNA reads TGTGCCAGCAGCTTCAGGGGAGCCCGCACAGATACGCAGTATTTT. This chain uses TRBV7-9 with TRBJ2-3, with D perhaps matching TRBD1 (6 bases). Germline CDR1 SEHNR, CDR2 FQNEAQ (reference sequence). Trimming removed 3 bases at V and 1 base at J, with 11 bases between. The CDR3 consists of 15 residues.

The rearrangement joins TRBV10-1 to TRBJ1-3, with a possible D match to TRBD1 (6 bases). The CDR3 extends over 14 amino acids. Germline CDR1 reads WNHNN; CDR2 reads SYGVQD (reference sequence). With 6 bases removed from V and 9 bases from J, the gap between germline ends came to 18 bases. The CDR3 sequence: CASSTTVVGGTIYF. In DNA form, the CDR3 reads TGCGCCAGCAGCACGACCGTCGTAGGGGGCACCATATATTTT.

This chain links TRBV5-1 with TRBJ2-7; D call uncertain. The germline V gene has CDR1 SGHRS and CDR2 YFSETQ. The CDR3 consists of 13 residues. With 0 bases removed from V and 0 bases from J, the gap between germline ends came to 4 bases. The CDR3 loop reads CASSLDTSYEQYF. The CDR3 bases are TGCGCCAGCAGCTTGGACACCTCCTACGAGCAGTACTTC.

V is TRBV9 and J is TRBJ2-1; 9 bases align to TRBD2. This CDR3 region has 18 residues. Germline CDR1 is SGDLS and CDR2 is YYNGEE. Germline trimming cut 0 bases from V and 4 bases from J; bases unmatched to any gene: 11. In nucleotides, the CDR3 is TGTGCCAGCAGCGTAGCTGGGAGCGGGAGGAACACTTACAATGAGCAGTTCTTC. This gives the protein CASSVAGSGRNTYNEQFF.

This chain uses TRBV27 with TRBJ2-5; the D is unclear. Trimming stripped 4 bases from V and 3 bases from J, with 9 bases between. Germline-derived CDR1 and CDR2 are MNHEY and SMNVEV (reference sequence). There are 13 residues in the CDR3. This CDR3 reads CASSSDQKETQYF. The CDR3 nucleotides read TGTGCCAGCAGTTCCGATCAGAAAGAGACCCAGTACTTC.

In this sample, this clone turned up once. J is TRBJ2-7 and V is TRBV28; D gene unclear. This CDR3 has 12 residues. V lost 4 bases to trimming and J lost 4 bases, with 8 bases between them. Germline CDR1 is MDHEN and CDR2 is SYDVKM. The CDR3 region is CASSSNLYEQYF. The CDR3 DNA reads TGTGCCAGCAGTTCTAACCTTTACGAGCAGTACTTC.

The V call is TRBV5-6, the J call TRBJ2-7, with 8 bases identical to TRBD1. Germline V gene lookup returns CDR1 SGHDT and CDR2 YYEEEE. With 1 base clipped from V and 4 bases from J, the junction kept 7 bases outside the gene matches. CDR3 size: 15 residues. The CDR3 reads CASSLSGQGTYEQYF. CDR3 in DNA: TGTGCCAGCAGCTTGTCAGGACAGGGAACGTACGAGCAGTACTTC.

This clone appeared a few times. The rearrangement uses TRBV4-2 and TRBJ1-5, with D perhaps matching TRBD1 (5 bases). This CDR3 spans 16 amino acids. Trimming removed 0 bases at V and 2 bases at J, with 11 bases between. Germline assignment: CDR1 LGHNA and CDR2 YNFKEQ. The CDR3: CASSQEVGEGNQPQHF. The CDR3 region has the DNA TGTGCCAGCAGCCAAGAGGTAGGGGAGGGCAATCAGCCCCAGCATTTT.

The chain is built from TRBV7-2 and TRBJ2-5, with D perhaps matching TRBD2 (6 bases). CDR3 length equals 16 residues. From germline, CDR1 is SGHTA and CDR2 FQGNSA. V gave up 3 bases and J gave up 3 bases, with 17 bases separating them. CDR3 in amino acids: CASSFYSVGSEETQYF. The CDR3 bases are TGTGCCAGCAGCTTTTATTCGGTCGGGAGCGAAGAGACCCAGTACTTC. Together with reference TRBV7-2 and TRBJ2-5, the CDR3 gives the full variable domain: GAGVSQSPSNKVTEKGKDVELRCDPISGHTALYWYRQSLGQGLEFLIYFQGNSAPDKSGLPSDRFSAERTGGSVSTLTIQRTQQEDSAVYLCASSFYSVGSEETQYFGPGTRLLVL.

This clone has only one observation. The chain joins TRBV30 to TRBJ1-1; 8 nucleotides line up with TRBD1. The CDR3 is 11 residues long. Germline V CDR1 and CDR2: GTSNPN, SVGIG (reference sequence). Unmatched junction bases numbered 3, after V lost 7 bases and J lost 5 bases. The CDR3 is CASNRGTEAFF. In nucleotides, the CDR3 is TGTGCCTCCAACAGGGGGACTGAAGCTTTCTTT.

DNA of the CDR3: TGTGCCAGCAGTTCTACGGGACTAGCATACGAGCAGTACTTC. Encoded protein: CASSSTGLAYEQYF. The rearrangement links TRBV28 to TRBJ2-7; TRBD2 aligns across 9 bases. The CDR3 covers 14 residues. J was trimmed by 4 bases and V by 4 bases; bases with no gene match: 5. Germline V gene sequence: CDR1 MDHEN, CDR2 SYDVKM.

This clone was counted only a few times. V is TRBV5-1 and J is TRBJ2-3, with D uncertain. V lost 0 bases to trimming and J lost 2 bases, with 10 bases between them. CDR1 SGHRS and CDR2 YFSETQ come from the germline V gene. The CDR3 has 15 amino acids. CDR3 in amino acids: CASSLAAVSTDTQYF. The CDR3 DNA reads TGCGCCAGCAGCTTGGCGGCGGTCTCCACAGATACGCAGTATTTT.

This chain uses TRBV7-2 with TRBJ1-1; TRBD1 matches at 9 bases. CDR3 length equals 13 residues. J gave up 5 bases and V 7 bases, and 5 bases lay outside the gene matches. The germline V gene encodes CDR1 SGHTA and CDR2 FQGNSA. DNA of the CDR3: TGTGCCAGCAAACAGGGGGCAGGAACTGAAGCTTTCTTT. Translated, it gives CASKQGAGTEAFF. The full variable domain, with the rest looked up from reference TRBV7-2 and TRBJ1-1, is GAGVSQSPSNKVTEKGKDVELRCDPISGHTALYWYRQSLGQGLEFLIYFQGNSAPDKSGLPSDRFSAERTGGSVSTLTIQRTQQEDSAVYLCASKQGAGTEAFFGQGTRLTVV.

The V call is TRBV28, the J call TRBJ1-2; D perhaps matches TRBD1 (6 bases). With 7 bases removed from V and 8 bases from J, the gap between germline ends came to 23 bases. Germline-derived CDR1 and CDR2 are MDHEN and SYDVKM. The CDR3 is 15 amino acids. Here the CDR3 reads CASMGGGVIWSGYTF. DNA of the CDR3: TGTGCCAGCATGGGAGGGGGAGTAATATGGTCAGGCTACACCTTC.

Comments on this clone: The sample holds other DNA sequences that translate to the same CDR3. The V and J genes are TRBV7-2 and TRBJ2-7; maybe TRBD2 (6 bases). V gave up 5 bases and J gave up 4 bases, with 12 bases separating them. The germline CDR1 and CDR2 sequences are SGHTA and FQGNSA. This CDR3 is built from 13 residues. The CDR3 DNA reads TGTGCCAGCAGCCCACCGGGGGTATACGAGCAGTACTTC. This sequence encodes CASSPPGVYEQYF.

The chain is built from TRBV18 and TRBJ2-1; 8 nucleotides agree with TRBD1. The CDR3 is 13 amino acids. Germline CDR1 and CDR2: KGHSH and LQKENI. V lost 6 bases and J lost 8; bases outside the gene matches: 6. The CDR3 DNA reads TGTGCCAGCTCTCACGACAGGGGCGATGAGCAGTTCTTC. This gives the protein CASSHDRGDEQFF.

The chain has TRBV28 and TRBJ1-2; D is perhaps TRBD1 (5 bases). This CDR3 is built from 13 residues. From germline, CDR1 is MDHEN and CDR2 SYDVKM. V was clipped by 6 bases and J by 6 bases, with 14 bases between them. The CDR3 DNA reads TGTGCCAGCAGGGGAGGCGGGGACGATGGCTACACCTTC. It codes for CASRGGGDDGYTF.

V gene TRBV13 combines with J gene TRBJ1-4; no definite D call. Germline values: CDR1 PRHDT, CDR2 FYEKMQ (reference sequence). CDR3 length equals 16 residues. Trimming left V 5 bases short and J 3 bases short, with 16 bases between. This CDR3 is CASSPSDGGANEKLFF. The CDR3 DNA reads TGTGCCAGCAGCCCTAGCGACGGCGGGGCTAATGAAAAACTGTTTTTT.

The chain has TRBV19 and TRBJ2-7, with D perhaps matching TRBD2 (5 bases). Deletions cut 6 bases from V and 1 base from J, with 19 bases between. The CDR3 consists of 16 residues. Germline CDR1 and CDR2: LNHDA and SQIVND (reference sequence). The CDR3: CASRIRTGSSSYEQYF. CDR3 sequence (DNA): TGTGCCAGTAGAATTCGAACTGGGAGTTCTTCCTACGAGCAGTACTTC.

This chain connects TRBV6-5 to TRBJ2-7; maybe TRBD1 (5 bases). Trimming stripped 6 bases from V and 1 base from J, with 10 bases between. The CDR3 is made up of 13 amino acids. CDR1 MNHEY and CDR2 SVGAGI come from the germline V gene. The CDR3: CASRATGSYEQYF. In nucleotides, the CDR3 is TGTGCCAGCAGGGCCACAGGATCCTACGAGCAGTACTTC.

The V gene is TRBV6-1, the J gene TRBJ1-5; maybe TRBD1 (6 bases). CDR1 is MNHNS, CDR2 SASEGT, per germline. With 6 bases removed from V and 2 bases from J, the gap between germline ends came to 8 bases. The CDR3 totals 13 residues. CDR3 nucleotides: TGTGCCAGCAGCCGACAGGGCAATCAGCCCCAGCATTTT. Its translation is CASSRQGNQPQHF.

The CDR3 region is CASSLGGSFRAGELFF. CDR3 bases: TGCGCCAGCAGCTTGGGAGGCTCATTCCGGGCCGGGGAGCTGTTTTTT. The V call is TRBV5-1, the J call TRBJ2-2; no reliable D call. The CDR3 covers 16 residues. The germline CDR1 and CDR2 sequences are SGHRS and YFSETQ. V dropped 0 bases and J dropped 6 bases, with 15 bases sitting between them.

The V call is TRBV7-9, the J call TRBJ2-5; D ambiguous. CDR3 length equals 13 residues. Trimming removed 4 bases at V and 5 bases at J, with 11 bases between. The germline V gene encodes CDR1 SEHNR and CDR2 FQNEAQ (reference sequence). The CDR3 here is CASSYTLAETQYF. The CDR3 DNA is TGTGCCAGCAGCTACACCCTTGCCGAGACCCAGTACTTC.